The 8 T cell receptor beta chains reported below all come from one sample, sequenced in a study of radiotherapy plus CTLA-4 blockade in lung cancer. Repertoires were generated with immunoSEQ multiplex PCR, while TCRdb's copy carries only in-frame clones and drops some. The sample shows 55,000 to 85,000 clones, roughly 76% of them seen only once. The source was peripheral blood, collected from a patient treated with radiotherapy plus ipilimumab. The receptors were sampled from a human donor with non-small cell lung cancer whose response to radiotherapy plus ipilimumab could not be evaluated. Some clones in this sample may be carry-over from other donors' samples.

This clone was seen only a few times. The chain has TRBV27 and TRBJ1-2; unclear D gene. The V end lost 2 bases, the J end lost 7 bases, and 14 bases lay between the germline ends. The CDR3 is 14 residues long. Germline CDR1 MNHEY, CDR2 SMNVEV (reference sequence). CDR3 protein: CASSLVSSLSGYTF. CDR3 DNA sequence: TGTGCCAGCAGTTTAGTTTCCAGTTTAAGTGGCTACACCTTC.

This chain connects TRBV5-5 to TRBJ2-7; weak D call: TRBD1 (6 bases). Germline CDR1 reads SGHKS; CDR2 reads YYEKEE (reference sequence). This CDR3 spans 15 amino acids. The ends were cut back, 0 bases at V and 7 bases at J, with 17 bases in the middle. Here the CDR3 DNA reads TGTGCCAGCAGCTTGGATCAGGGGATGCGAGGGGAGCAGTACTTC. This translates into CASSLDQGMRGEQYF.

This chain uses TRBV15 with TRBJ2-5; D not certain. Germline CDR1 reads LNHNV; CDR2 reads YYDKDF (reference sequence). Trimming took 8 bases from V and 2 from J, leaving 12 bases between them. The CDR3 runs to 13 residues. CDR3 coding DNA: TGTGCCACCGGTCGCGCGCCTCAAGAGACCCAGTACTTC. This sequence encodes CATGRAPQETQYF.

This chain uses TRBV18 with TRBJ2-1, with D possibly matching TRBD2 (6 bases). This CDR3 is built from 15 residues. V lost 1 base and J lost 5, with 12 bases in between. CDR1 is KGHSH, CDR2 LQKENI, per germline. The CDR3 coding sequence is TGTGCCAGCTCACCACGTGGGGGGTCGGACAATGAGCAGTTCTTC. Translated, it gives CASSPRGGSDNEQFF.

CDR3 protein: CASSYSQTGSSYEQYF. In DNA form, the CDR3 reads TGTGCCAGCAGTTACTCACAAACTGGGAGCTCCTACGAGCAGTACTTC. J is TRBJ2-7 and V is TRBV6-6; weak D call: TRBD2 (5 bases). V lost 0 bases and J lost 0, with 12 bases in between. This CDR3 is built from 16 residues. Germline lookup yields CDR1 MNHNY and CDR2 SVGAGI (reference sequence).

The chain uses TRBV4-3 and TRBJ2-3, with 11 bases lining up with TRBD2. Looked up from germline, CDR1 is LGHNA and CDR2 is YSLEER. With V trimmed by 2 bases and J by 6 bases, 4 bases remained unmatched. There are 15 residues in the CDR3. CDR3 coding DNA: TGCGCCAGCAGCCAAAAACTAGCGGGGGCTGATACGCAGTATTTT. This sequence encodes CASSQKLAGADTQYF.

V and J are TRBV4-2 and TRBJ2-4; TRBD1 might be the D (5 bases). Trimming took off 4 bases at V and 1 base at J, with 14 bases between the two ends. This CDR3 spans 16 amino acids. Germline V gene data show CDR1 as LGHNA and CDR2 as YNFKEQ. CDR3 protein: CASSPDAGFAKNIQYF. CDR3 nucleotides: TGTGCCAGCAGCCCCGACGCAGGGTTCGCCAAAAACATTCAGTACTTC.

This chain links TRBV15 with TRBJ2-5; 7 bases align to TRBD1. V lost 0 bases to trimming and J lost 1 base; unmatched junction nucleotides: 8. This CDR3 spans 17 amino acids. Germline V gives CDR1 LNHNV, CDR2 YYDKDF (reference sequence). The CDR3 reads CATSREVGTASQETQYF. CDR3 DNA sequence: TGTGCCACCAGCAGAGAGGTAGGGACAGCTTCCCAAGAGACCCAGTACTTC.